This TCR beta chain is drawn from a study of T cells after yellow fever vaccination. Germline assignment: CDR1 SGHAT and CDR2 FQDESV (reference sequence). The CDR3 length is 16 residues. The V gene lost 10 bases and the J gene lost 2 bases, with 22 bases spanning the gap. TCRdb recomputed calls from the 5' RACE reads with MiXCR, one row per CDR3 protein. The profile shows around 230,000 distinct CDR3 sequences, over 6.5% of them singletons. Study conclusions and caveats: Overlap between CD4 and CD8 compartments was detected for a small share of clonotypes. Reappearing after the booster were most of the clones from primary vaccination (about 95% CD4, 88% CD8). Peaking on day 5 versus 15, the secondary response was faster but weaker.

Note on this clonotype: Its antigen remains unknown.

This clonotype was sampled from a man between 25 and 39 years old who received the YFV17D yellow fever vaccine. The chain is built from TRBV11-1 and TRBJ2-3; TRBD1 might be the D (6 bases). The specimen comprised CD4+ T cells sorted from PBMCs, sampled on the day of the yellow fever booster vaccination. The CDR3 sequence: CAICPWDNTFTDTQYF. CDR3 bases: TGTGCCATCTGTCCTTGGGACAACACTTTCACAGATACGCAGTATTTT. The full variable domain, completed using reference TRBV11-1 and TRBJ2-3, is EAEVAQSPRYKITEKSQAVAFWCDPISGHATLYWYRQILGQGPELLVQFQDESVVDDSQLPKDRFSAERLKGVDSTLKIQPAELGDSAMYLCAICPWDNTFTDTQYFGPGTRLTVL.